This T cell receptor (beta chain) was sequenced in a study of siplizumab effects on memory and regulatory T cells. Findings and caveats of the study: The alloreactive clones that mapped to unstimulated subsets made up only a minor fraction.

In the case of this clone: Antigen: not known.

CDR1 is MNHEY and CDR2 is SMNVEV in the germline V gene (reference sequence). V shed 5 bases and J shed 3 bases, with 8 bases lying between them. The CDR3 is 12 amino acids. Some clones are missing from TCRdb's copy, which holds only in-frame ones; the method was immunoSEQ multiplex PCR. The sample comprises around 77,000 clones, about 90% of which are singletons, and over 25% rests with the top ten. This chain joins TRBV27 and TRBJ2-7; unclear D gene. The clonotype originates from a human donor in good health. Sequencing input: CD8+ T cells sorted from blood. The CDR3 region is CASSGPSYEQYF. CDR3 coding DNA: TGTGCCAGCAGTGGACCCAGCTACGAGCAGTACTTC.